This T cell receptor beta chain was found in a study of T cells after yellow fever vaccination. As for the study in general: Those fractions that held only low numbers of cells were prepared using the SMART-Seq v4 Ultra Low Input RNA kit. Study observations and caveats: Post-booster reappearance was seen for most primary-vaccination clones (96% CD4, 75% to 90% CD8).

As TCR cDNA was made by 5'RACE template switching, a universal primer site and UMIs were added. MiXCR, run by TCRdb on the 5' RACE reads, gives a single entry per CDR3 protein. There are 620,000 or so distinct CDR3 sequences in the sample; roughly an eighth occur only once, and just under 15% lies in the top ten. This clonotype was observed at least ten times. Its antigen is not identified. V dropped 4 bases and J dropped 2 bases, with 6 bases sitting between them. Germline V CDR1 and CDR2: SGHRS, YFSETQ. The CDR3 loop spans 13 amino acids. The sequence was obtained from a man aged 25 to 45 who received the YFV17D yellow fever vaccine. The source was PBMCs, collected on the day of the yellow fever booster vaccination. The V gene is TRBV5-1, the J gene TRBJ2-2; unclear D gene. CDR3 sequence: CASSDPNTGELFF. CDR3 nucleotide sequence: TGCGCCAGCAGCGACCCTAACACCGGGGAGCTGTTTTTT.